Presented here are 25 T cell receptor beta chains from one specimen sequenced in a study of CD8+CD57+ T cells in acquired aplastic anemia. TCR beta VDJ and CDR3 profiles were obtained from a genomic DNA template. TCRdb called the reads again in MiXCR, with one record for every CDR3 protein. This table has roughly 300,000 distinct CDR3 sequences, 55% to 60% appearing once. Sequencing was performed on sorted CD4+, CD8+, or CD8+CD57+ T cells (not recorded which) from PBMCs. These receptors were obtained from a human donor with severe aplastic anemia or a healthy control (not recorded which).

The chain is built from TRBV20-1 and TRBJ2-3; the D gene is possibly TRBD2 (6 bases). Germline assignment: CDR1 DFQATT and CDR2 SNEGSKA (reference sequence). V dropped 0 bases and J dropped 1 base, with 14 bases sitting between them. The CDR3 is made up of 16 amino acids. The CDR3 region is CSARDVGGWGTDTQYF. The DNA for the CDR3 is TGCAGTGCTAGAGATGTTGGGGGGTGGGGCACAGATACGCAGTATTTT.

The gene calls are TRBV25-1 and TRBJ2-7, with 7 bases fitting TRBD1. The CDR3 is made up of 15 amino acids. V lost 9 bases and J lost 2; bases outside the gene matches: 13. Germline assignment: CDR1 MGHDK and CDR2 SYGVNS. CDR3 nucleotide sequence: TGTGCCAGGTCGGGACAGCGAAAGAAGACCTACGAGCAGTACTTC. It translates to CARSGQRKKTYEQYF.

Comment on this clonotype: The conserved closing phenylalanine or tryptophan is absent in this CDR3, likely reflecting a read error. The J gene is TRBJ2-1, the V gene TRBV20-1; no clear D gene. This CDR3 is built from 14 residues. The V end was cut by 1 base, the J end by 4 bases, with 11 bases between. Germline loops: CDR1 DFQATT, CDR2 SNEGSKA (reference sequence). The CDR3 spells CSARVPRTYNEQFL. CDR3 DNA sequence: TGCAGTGCTAGAGTACCCCGGACGTACAATGAGCAGTTCCTC.

The chain uses TRBV6-6 and TRBJ2-7; D possibly corresponds to TRBD2 (6 bases). This CDR3 has 15 residues. Germline V gene lookup returns CDR1 MNHNY and CDR2 SVGAGI (reference sequence). Trimming took off 8 bases at V and 2 bases at J, with 19 bases between the two ends. The DNA for the CDR3 is TGTGCCAGCGGTGCTCAGACTAGTGAGGCCTACGAGCAGTACTTC. This gives the protein CASGAQTSEAYEQYF.

This clonotype has more than one count but fewer than ten. CDR3 protein: CAWSGLGGVMGSSPLHF. For the CDR3, the DNA is TGTGCCTGGAGTGGTCTCGGGGGTGTAATGGGAAGTTCACCCCTCCACTTT. This chain links TRBV30 with TRBJ1-6, with a possible D match to TRBD1 (5 bases). V was clipped by 1 base and J by 9 bases, with 22 bases between them. The CDR3 spans 17 residues. Germline assignment: CDR1 GTSNPN and CDR2 SVGIG (reference sequence). The full variable domain, completed using reference TRBV30 and TRBJ1-6, is SQTIHQWPATLVQPVGSPLSLECTVEGTSNPNLYWYRQAAGRGLQLLFYSVGIGQISSEVPQNLSASRPQDRQFILSSKKLLLSDSGFYLCAWSGLGGVMGSSPLHFGNGTRLTVT.

The CDR3 DNA sequence: TGTGCCAGCAGCTTGGGTCGGGACAGCGGAGGTCCCCTCCACTTT. Protein: CASSLGRDSGGPLHF. The chain combines TRBV5-4 with TRBJ1-6; TRBD1 aligns across 7 bases. With 0 bases clipped from V and 13 bases from J, the junction kept 10 bases outside the gene matches. This CDR3 has 15 amino acids. CDR1 and CDR2 from the germline V gene are SGHNT and YYREEE (reference sequence).

This chain links TRBV7-6 with TRBJ2-7; D may be TRBD2 (5 bases). V shed 5 bases and J shed 6 bases, with 14 bases lying between them. The CDR3 consists of 13 residues. Per germline, CDR1 SGHVS and CDR2 FNYEAQ. The CDR3 DNA is TGTGCCAGCAGCAAAGTTGAGGCGGGCGAGCAGTACTTC. Translated: CASSKVEAGEQYF.

The rearrangement links TRBV2 to TRBJ1-1, with 7 bases that match TRBD1. Germline lookup yields CDR1 SNHLY and CDR2 FYNNEI. V shed 8 bases and J 11 bases; nucleotides not matched to a gene: 8. The CDR3 has 11 amino acids. CDR3 bases: TGTGCCAGCCCCACAGGGGTCAGGGCTTTCTTT. Its translation: CASPTGVRAFF.

This clonotype showed up many times. The V gene is TRBV5-1, the J gene TRBJ1-4; no definite D call. Trimming shortened V by 0 bases and J by 4 bases, and 13 bases separated the two germline ends. This CDR3 contains 16 residues. Looked up from germline, CDR1 is SGHRS and CDR2 is YFSETQ. CDR3 residues: CASSLVPTAFNEKLFF. For the CDR3, the DNA is TGCGCCAGCAGCTTGGTACCTACCGCCTTTAATGAAAAACTGTTTTTT.

This clonotype was detected only a few times. This sequence joins TRBV6-6 and TRBJ1-6; tentatively, D is TRBD1 (5 bases). The CDR3 contains 14 residues. Germline CDR1 is MNHNY and CDR2 is SVGAGI (reference sequence). V was pared by 6 bases and J by 9 bases, with 15 bases between. The CDR3 DNA follows: TGTGCCAGCAGCCAGGGTGGATTTAGTTCACCCCTCCACTTT. Encoded protein: CASSQGGFSSPLHF.

This chain uses TRBV6-1 with TRBJ2-2, with TRBD2 identical over 10 bases. V was clipped by 6 bases and J by 3 bases; unmatched bases: 16. This CDR3 has 19 amino acids. Germline V gene lookup returns CDR1 MNHNS and CDR2 SASEGT. CDR3: CASRTKGLAHSTDTGELFF. The CDR3 region has the DNA TGTGCCAGCAGAACAAAGGGACTAGCGCATTCTACGGACACCGGGGAGCTGTTTTTT.

This clonotype came up many times. The chain links TRBV5-1 to TRBJ2-3; TRBD2 agrees at 8 bases. Germline loops: CDR1 SGHRS, CDR2 YFSETQ. The CDR3 is 16 amino acids. Trimming removed 4 bases from V and 3 bases from J; junction bases left unmatched: 10. The CDR3 DNA reads as TGCGCCAGCAGCGCGGAGTGGGCGGGGGGTACAGATACGCAGTATTTT. It translates to CASSAEWAGGTDTQYF.

The rearrangement links TRBV5-1 to TRBJ2-7; the D is unclear. Trimming shortened V by 4 bases and J by 3 bases, and 5 bases separated the two germline ends. CDR1 SGHRS and CDR2 YFSETQ come from the germline V gene. This CDR3 is built from 11 residues. The CDR3 here is CASSQFYEQYF. For the CDR3, the DNA is TGCGCCAGCAGCCAATTCTACGAGCAGTACTTC.

As for this clonotype: One junction end does not reproduce the germline sequence, and a read error may be involved. CDR3 nucleotides: TGCGCCAGCAGCTCTGGGGTCGAGCGCAATCAGCCCCAGCATTTT. Amino acid sequence: CASSSGVERNQPQHF. The chain employs TRBV7-3 and TRBJ1-5; D remains unclear. The CDR3 totals 15 residues. Germline-derived CDR1 and CDR2 are SGHTA and FQGTGA.

The chain has TRBV5-1 and TRBJ2-5; TRBD2 matches 7 bases. This CDR3 is built from 21 residues. CDR1 is SGHRS, CDR2 YFSETQ, per germline. V was pared by 0 bases and J by 4 bases, with 24 bases of the junction left unmatched. CDR3 sequence: CASSLADGIGTGEGSRETQYF. DNA for the CDR3: TGCGCCAGCAGCTTGGCCGACGGGATCGGCACCGGGGAGGGGAGTAGAGAGACCCAGTACTTC.

The chain has TRBV25-1 and TRBJ2-3; D is perhaps TRBD1 or TRBD2 (6 bases each). CDR1 MGHDK and CDR2 SYGVNS come from the germline V gene. Deletions cut 6 bases from V and 0 bases from J, with 22 bases between. The CDR3 covers 18 residues. This CDR3 reads CASSFPGPRGPSTDTQYF. Here the CDR3 DNA reads TGTGCCAGCAGCTTCCCGGGACCTCGGGGGCCCAGCACAGATACGCAGTATTTT.

This clonotype has just a few counts. The chain couples TRBV20-1 to TRBJ2-7; 9 bases are shared with TRBD1. J gave up 2 bases and V 6 bases, and 11 bases lay outside the gene matches. The CDR3 runs to 15 residues. Germline CDR1 DFQATT, CDR2 SNEGSKA (reference sequence). CDR3 sequence: CSAPSGTGNPYEQYF. CDR3 sequence (DNA): TGCAGTGCCCCATCCGGGACAGGGAATCCCTACGAGCAGTACTTC.

The CDR3 is CASSPYDRGSYEQYF. DNA for the CDR3: TGTGCCAGCAGCCCGTACGACAGGGGGTCCTACGAGCAGTACTTC. The J gene is TRBJ2-7, the V gene TRBV7-9; 9 bases are shared with TRBD1. V lost 5 bases and J lost 1; bases outside the gene matches: 6. In germline, CDR1 is SEHNR, CDR2 FQNEAQ (reference sequence). The CDR3 runs 15 residues.

This clonotype was counted ten times or more. The chain joins TRBV7-8 to TRBJ2-1; 8 positions agree with TRBD2. CDR3 length: 15 amino acids. The germline CDR1 and CDR2 sequences are SGHVS and FQNEAQ. V was pared by 0 bases and J by 4 bases, with 2 bases of the junction left unmatched. The CDR3 DNA follows: TGTGCCAGCAGCTTAGCCGAGCGGGAGTACAATGAGCAGTTCTTC. This sequence encodes CASSLAEREYNEQFF. The whole variable domain, filled in from reference TRBV7-8 and TRBJ2-1, reads GAGVSQSPRYKVAKRGQDVALRCDPISGHVSLFWYQQALGQGPEFLTYFQNEAQLDKSGLPSDRFFAERPEGSVSTLKIQRTQQEDSAVYLCASSLAEREYNEQFFGPGTRLTVL.

Details on this clonotype: One end of the junction varies from germline; a read error may be responsible. This chain uses TRBV7-9 with TRBJ2-3; no firm D call. There are 13 residues in the CDR3. Germline CDR1 reads SEHNR; CDR2 reads FQNEAQ (reference sequence). CDR3 DNA: TGTACCAGCAGCCCCCGTAGCACAGATACGCAGTATTTT. Amino acid sequence: CTSSPRSTDTQYF. Full variable domain (outside the CDR3, taken from reference TRBV7-9 and TRBJ2-3): DTGVSQNPRHKITKRGQNVTFRCDPISEHNRLYWYRQTLGQGPEFLTYFQNEAQLEKSRLLSDRFSAERPKGSFSTLEIQRTEQGDSAMYLCTSSPRSTDTQYFGPGTRLTVL.

This chain connects TRBV9 to TRBJ2-5; 12 bases are a match to TRBD2. Germline lookup yields CDR1 SGDLS and CDR2 YYNGEE. V was clipped by 3 bases and J by 5 bases; unmatched bases: 5. The CDR3 consists of 15 residues. The DNA of the CDR3 is TGTGCCAGCAGCGCGACTAGCGGGGGTAGTGAGACCCAGTACTTC. It specifies CASSATSGGSETQYF.

The chain has TRBV10-3 and TRBJ2-5, with D tentatively TRBD2 (7 bases). The germline V and J ends were trimmed by 6 bases and 1 base, with 12 bases remaining between them. The germline V gene encodes CDR1 ENHRY and CDR2 SYGVKD. The CDR3 has 14 amino acids. The CDR3 DNA is TGTGCCATCAGCGCCCGGGGGGCCCAAGAGACCCAGTACTTC. Its translation is CAISARGAQETQYF.

The chain is built from TRBV2 and TRBJ2-7; D not certain. Germline assignment: CDR1 SNHLY and CDR2 FYNNEI. There are 12 residues in the CDR3. V was shortened by 1 base and J by 6 bases, with 7 bases between the two germline ends. CDR3 residues: CASSEEWGEQYF. The CDR3 coding sequence is TGTGCCAGCAGTGAAGAATGGGGCGAGCAGTACTTC.

This clonotype was counted only a few times. V usage is TRBV6-6 and J usage is TRBJ2-1; D may be TRBD2 (6 bases). V was pared by 11 bases and J by 0 bases, with 11 bases between. The CDR3 is made up of 13 amino acids. The germline V gene encodes CDR1 MNHNY and CDR2 SVGAGI (reference sequence). The CDR3 DNA reads TGTGCCTCTAGCGAGAGCTCCTACAATGAGCAGTTCTTC. Residues: CASSESSYNEQFF.

For this clonotype: A single base separates this from a much larger clone, so it may be a read error. This sequence joins TRBV6-5 and TRBJ1-1; D is uncertain. Germline V gene lookup returns CDR1 MNHEY and CDR2 SVGAGI. The CDR3 covers 16 residues. The CDR3 loop is CASSYLSSGRVTGAFF. CDR3 nucleotides: TGTGCCAGCAGTTATCTGTCAAGCGGGAGAGTCACTGGAGCTTTCTTT.